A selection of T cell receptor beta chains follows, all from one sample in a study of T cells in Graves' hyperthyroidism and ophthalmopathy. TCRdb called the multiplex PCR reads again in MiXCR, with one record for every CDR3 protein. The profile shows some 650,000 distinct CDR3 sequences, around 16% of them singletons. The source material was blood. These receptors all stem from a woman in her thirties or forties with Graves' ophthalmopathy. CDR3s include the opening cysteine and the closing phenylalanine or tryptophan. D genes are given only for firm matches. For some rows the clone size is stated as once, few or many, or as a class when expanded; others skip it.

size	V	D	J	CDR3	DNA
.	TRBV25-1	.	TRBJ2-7	CASTSPNVPSYEQYF	TGTGCCAGCACAAGCCCGAACGTACCATCCTACGAGCAGTACTTC
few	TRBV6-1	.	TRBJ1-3	CASSSLGLFSGNTIYF	TGTGCCAGCAGTTCCTTGGGCCTCTTCTCTGGAAACACCATATATTTT
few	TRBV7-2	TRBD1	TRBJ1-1	CASSKQEPGQGETEAFF	TGTGCCAGCAGCAAACAAGAACCGGGACAGGGGGAGACTGAAGCTTTCTTT
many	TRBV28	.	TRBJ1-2	CASSRPGTATYGYTF	TGTGCCAGCAGTCGACCGGGGACGGCGACCTATGGCTACACCTTC
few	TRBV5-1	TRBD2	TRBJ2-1	CASSFGLAVVNEQFF	TGCGCCAGCAGCTTCGGACTAGCGGTAGTCAATGAGCAGTTCTTC
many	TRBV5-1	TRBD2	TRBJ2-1	CASSTGLAGGDEQFF	TGCGCCAGCAGCACGGGACTAGCGGGAGGGGATGAGCAGTTCTTC
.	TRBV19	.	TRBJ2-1	CASSIGRDITYNEQFF	TGTGCCAGTAGTATAGGCCGGGACATCACCTACAATGAGCAGTTCTTC
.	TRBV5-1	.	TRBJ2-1	CASSSDRQNEQFF	TGTGCCAGCAGCTCCGACAGGCAAAATGAGCAGTTCTTC
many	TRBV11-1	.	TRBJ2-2	CASSLRSGGELFF	TGTGCCAGCAGCCTCCGTTCTGGCGGGGAGCTGTTTTTT
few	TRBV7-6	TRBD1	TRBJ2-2	CASSLVGTGELNLAGELFF	TGTGCCAGCAGCTTAGTAGGGACAGGGGAGTTGAACCTAGCCGGGGAGCTGTTTTTT
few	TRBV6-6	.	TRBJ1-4	CASSYVRATNEKLFF	TGTGCCAGCAGTTACGTGAGGGCAACTAATGAAAAACTGTTTTTT
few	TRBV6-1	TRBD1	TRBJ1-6	CASIDPRQGANSPLHF	TGTGCCAGCATAGACCCCCGACAGGGGGCCAATTCACCCCTCCACTTT
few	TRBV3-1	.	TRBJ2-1	CASSQDGGSSYNEQFF	TGTGCCAGCAGCCAAGATGGGGGCAGCTCCTACAATGAGCAGTTCTTC
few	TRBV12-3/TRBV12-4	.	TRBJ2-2	CASSLDRFANTGELFF	TGTGCCAGCAGTTTAGACAGGTTTGCGAACACCGGGGAGCTGTTTTTT
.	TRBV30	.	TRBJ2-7	CAGGRNPNEQYF	TGTGCCGGGGGACGCAATCCCAACGAGCAGTACTTC
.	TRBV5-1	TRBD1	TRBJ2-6	CATSAGQGRTGANVLTF	TGCGCCACCTCGGCCGGACAGGGGAGGACAGGGGCCAACGTCCTGACTTTC
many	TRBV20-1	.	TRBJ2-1	CSARFGQNYNEQFF	TGCAGTGCTAGATTCGGGCAGAACTACAATGAGCAGTTCTTC
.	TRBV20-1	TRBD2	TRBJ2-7	CSARDSLLAGVSYEQYF	TGCAGTGCTAGAGACTCCTTACTAGCGGGAGTCTCCTACGAGCAGTACTTC
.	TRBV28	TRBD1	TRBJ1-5	CASSPGQGWWQPNQPQHF	TGTGCCAGCTCTCCGGGACAGGGGTGGTGGCAACCTAATCAGCCCCAGCATTTT
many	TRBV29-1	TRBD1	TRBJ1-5	CSATGGPNQPQHF	TGCAGCGCAACAGGGGGCCCCAATCAGCCCCAGCATTTT
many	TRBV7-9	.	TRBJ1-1	CASSLGEGSTEAFF	TGTGCCAGCAGCTTAGGGGAGGGAAGCACTGAAGCTTTCTTT
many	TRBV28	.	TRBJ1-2	CASSRDFNYGYTF	TGTGCCAGCAGTCGGGACTTTAACTATGGCTACACCTTC
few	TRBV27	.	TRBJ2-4	CASSTPIRLAKNIQYF	TGTGCCAGCAGTACACCCATTCGACTAGCCAAAAACATTCAGTACTTC
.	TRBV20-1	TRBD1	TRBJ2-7	CSATTTGGSSNEQYF	TGCAGTGCCACCACGACAGGGGGCTCTTCCAACGAGCAGTACTTC
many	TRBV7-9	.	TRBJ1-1	CASSLGWAGEAFF	TGTGCCAGCAGCTTAGGTTGGGCCGGTGAAGCTTTCTTT